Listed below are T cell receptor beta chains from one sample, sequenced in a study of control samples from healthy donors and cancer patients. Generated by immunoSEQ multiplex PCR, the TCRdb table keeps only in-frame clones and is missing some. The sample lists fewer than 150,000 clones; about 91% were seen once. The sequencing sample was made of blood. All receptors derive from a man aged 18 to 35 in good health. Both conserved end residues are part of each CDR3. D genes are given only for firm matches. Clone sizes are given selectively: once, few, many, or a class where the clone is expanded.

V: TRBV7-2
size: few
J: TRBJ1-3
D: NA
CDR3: CASSLDNGPSGNTIYF
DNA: TGTGCCAGCAGCCTGGACAATGGCCCCTCTGGAAACACCATATATTTT

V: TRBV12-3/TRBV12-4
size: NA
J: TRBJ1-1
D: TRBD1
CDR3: CASSQGTGPEAFF
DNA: TGTGCCAGCAGCCAAGGGACAGGCCCTGAAGCTTTCTTT

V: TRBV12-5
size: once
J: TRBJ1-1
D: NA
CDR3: CASGLRGSEAFF
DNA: TGTGCTAGTGGTTTGAGGGGTTCAGAAGCTTTCTTT

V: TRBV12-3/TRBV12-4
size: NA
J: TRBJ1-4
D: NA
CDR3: CASSLAANEKLFF
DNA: TGTGCCAGCAGTTTGGCTGCTAATGAAAAACTGTTTTTT

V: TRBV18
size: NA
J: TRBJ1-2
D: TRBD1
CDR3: CASSGTGGDGRYGYTF
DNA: TGTGCCAGCTCCGGGACAGGGGGAGATGGAAGGTATGGCTACACCTTC

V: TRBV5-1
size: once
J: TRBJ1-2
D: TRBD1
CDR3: CASSPQGANNYGYTF
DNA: TGCGCCAGCAGCCCCCAGGGGGCTAACAACTATGGCTACACCTTC

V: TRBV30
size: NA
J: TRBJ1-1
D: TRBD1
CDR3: CAWSPDTGGAEAFF
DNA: TGTGCCTGGAGTCCCGACACAGGGGGGGCTGAAGCTTTCTTT

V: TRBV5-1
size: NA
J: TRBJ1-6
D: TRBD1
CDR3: CASSLAGQGQSPLHF
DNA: TGCGCCAGCAGCTTGGCCGGACAGGGCCAATCACCCCTCCACTTT

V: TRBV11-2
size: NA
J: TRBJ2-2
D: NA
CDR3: CASSFQTTGELFF
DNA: TGTGCCAGCAGCTTCCAGACCACCGGGGAGCTGTTTTTT

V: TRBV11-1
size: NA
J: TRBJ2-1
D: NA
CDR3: CASSLAGARGEQFF
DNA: TGTGCCAGCAGCTTAGCTGGGGCTAGAGGTGAGCAGTTCTTC

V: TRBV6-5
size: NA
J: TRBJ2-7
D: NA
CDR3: CASIADKGNTYEQYF
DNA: TGTGCCAGCATTGCCGACAAGGGGAATACGTACGAGCAGTACTTC

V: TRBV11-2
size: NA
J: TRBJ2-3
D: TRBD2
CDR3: CASSLVLGGTDTQYF
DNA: TGTGCCAGCAGCTTAGTGTTGGGGGGGACAGATACGCAGTATTTT

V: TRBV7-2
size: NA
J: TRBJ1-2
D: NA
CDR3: CASSFGVGYGYTF
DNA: TGTGCCAGCAGCTTTGGGGTAGGCTATGGCTACACCTTC

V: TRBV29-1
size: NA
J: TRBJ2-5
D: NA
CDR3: CSVYRSTGKETQYF
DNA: TGCAGCGTTTACCGTTCCACAGGGAAAGAGACCCAGTACTTC

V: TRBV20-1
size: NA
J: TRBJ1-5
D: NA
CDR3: CSASSGGNQPQHF
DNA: TGCAGTGCTAGTTCAGGGGGCAATCAGCCCCAGCATTTT

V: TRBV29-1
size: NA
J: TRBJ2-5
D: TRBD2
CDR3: CSVASGGKTQYF
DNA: TGCAGCGTTGCTTCGGGGGGAAAGACCCAGTACTTC

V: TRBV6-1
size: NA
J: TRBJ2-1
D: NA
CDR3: CASSELGGGHSYNEQFF
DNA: TGTGCCAGCAGTGAACTAGGGGGGGGGCACTCCTACAATGAGCAGTTCTTC

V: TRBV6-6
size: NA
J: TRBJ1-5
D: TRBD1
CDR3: CASSQGGGNQPQHF
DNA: TGTGCCAGCAGCCAGGGGGGTGGCAATCAGCCCCAGCATTTT